This TCR beta chain stems from a study of naive and memory T cell subsets. An equimolar mix of two oligonucleotides served as the beta constant-region primer for TRBC1 and TRBC2. Four rounds of PCR amplified the ligated cDNA using nested alpha and beta constant-region primers plus SP2. Via MiXCR, TCRdb re-called the UMI-ligation and nested PCR reads, giving one row per CDR3 protein. The repertoire includes around 140,000 distinct CDR3 sequences, around 21% of them detected once, and 0.6% to 0.7% sits in the top ten. From germline, CDR1 is MNHEY and CDR2 SVGAGI. The CDR3 extends over 15 amino acids. The ends were cut back, 0 bases at V and 3 bases at J, with 11 bases in the middle. Study findings and constraints: Possibly reflecting memory cells re-expressing CD45RA, a few larger clonotypes occurred in naive repertoires, especially CD8.

As for this clonotype: The antigen remains undetermined.

The rearrangement uses TRBV6-5 and TRBJ1-2; D remains unclear. The clonotype originates from a human donor in good health. The sample was naive CD8+ T cells from blood. In nucleotides, the CDR3 is TGTGCCAGCAGTTACTCGGGCCAGGCGGACTATGGCTACACCTTC. As protein: CASSYSGQADYGYTF.